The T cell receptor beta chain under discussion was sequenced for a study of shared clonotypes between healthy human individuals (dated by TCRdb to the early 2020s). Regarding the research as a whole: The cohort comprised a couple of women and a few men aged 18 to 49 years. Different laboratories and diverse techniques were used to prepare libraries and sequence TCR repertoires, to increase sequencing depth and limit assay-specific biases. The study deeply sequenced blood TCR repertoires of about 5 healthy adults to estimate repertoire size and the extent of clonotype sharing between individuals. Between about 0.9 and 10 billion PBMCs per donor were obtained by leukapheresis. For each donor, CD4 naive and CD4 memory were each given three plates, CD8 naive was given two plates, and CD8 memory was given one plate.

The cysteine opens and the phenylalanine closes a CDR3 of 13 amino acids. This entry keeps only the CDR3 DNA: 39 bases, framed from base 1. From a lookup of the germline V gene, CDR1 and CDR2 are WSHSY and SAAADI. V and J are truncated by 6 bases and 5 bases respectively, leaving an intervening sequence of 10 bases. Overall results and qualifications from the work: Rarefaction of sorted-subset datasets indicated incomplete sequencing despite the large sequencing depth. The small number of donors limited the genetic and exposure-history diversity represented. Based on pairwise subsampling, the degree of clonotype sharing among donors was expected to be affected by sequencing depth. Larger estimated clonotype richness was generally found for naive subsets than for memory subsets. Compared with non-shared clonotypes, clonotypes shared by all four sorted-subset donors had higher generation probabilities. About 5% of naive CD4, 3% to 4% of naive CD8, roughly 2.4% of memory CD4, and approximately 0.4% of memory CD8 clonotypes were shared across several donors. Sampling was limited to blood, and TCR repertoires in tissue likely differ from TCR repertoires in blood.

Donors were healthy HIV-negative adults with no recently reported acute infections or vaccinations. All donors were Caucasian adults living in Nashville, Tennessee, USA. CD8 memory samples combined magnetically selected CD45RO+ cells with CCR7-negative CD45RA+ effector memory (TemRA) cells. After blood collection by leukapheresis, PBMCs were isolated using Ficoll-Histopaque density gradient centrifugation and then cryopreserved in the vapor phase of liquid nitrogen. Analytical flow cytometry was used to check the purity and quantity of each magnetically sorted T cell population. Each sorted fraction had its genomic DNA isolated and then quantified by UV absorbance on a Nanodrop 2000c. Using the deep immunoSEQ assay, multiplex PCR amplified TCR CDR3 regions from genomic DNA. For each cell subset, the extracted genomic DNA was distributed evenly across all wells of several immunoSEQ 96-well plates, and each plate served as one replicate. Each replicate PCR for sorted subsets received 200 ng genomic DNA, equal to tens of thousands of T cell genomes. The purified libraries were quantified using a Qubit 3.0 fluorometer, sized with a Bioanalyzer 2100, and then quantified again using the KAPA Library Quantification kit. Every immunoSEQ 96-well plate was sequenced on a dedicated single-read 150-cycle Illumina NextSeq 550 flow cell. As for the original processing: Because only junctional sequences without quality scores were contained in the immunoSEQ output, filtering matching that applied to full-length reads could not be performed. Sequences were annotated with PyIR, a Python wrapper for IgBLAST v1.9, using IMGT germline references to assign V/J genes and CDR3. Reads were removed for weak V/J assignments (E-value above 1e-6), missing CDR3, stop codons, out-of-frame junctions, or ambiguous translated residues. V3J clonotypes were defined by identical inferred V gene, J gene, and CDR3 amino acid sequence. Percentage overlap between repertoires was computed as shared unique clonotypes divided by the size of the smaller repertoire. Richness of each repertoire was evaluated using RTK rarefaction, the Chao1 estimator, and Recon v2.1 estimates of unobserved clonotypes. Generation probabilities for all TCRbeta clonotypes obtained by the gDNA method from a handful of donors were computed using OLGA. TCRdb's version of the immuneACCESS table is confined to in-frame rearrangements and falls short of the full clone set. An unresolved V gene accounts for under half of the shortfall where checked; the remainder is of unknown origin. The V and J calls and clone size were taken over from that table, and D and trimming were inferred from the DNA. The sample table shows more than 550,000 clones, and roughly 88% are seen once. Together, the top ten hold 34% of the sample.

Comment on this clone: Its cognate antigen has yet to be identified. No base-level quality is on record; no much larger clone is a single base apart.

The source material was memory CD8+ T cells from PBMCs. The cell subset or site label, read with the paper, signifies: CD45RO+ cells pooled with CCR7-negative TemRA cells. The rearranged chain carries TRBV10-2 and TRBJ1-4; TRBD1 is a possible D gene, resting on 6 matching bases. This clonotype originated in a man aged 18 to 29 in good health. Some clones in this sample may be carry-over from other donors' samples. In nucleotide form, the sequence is TGCGCCAGCAGGGACAGTTTAAATGAAAAACTGTTTTTT. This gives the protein CASRDSLNEKLFF.